Described below is a single T cell receptor (beta chain) sequence and its context. What it binds is not known. This sample stems from a study of human T cells and chemical hapten exposure. The study, taken as a whole, reports: TCRs at a frequency above 1 in 1000 stayed unchanged with DPC sensitization.

TCRdb reprocessed the RACE reads via MiXCR and lists one record per CDR3 protein. The sample comprises about 85,000 distinct CDR3 sequences, around 8.8% of which are singletons, and just over 2.5% rests with the top ten. As for time point: pre-sensitization, week 0. Treatment defined: therapeutic diphenylcyclopropenone sensitization with weekly scalp DPC. J was trimmed by 0 bases and V by 2 bases; bases with no gene match: 6. Germline V gene data show CDR1 as LNHDA and CDR2 as SQIVND (reference sequence). The CDR3 length is 17 residues. The clonotype was recovered from a man aged 40-50 years with alopecia areata. Some clones in this sample may be carry-over from other donors' samples. V is TRBV19 and J is TRBJ2-3; 9 bases fit TRBD1. Sequenced here: whole blood, sampled in connection with sensitization to the hapten diphenylcyclopropenone (DPC). The CDR3 sequence is CASSIRRTGASTDTQYF. The CDR3 DNA is TGTGCCAGTAGTATAAGGAGGACAGGGGCGAGCACAGATACGCAGTATTTT.